The 21 T cell receptor beta chains below all came from one sample that was sequenced in a study of T cell repertoires in urothelial bladder cancer. The table came from immunoSEQ multiplex PCR; TCRdb's copy has only in-frame clones and leaves some out. The table lists 6,800 or so clones, about 70% of them singletons. The sample consisted of tumor-infiltrating cells from bladder cancer. The receptors originated from a human donor with urothelial carcinoma.

This chain joins TRBV9 and TRBJ2-3; the match to TRBD2 covers 9 bases. This CDR3 contains 17 residues. The ends lost 3 bases at V and 8 bases at J; junction bases unmatched: 16. Germline V gene data show CDR1 as SGDLS and CDR2 as YYNGEE. The CDR3 DNA reads TGTGCCAGCAGCGCGGCCTTAGCGGGGGCCCTGACGAGTACGCAGTATTTT. Residues: CASSAALAGALTSTQYF.

The rearrangement uses TRBV7-2 and TRBJ1-5; D possibly corresponds to TRBD1 (6 bases). Germline V gene lookup returns CDR1 SGHTA and CDR2 FQGNSA. Trimming pared 1 base from V and 1 base from J, leaving 8 bases between. CDR3 size: 15 residues. The DNA of the CDR3 is TGTGCCAGCAGCTTAGACAGGGCAAGCAATCAGCCCCAGCATTTT. This codes for CASSLDRASNQPQHF.

There are a few counts of this clone. In DNA form, the CDR3 reads TGCAGCGTTGCCCTTGGGACATTGAACTACGAGCAGTACTTC. Translated: CSVALGTLNYEQYF. The chain joins TRBV29-1 to TRBJ2-7, with a weak D call TRBD1 (6 bases). Germline loops: CDR1 SQVTM, CDR2 ANQGSEA. Trimming stripped 4 bases from V and 3 bases from J, with 16 bases between. This CDR3 region has 14 residues.

The J gene is TRBJ2-7, the V gene TRBV28; perhaps D is TRBD1 or TRBD2 (5 bases each). Germline CDR1 and CDR2: MDHEN and SYDVKM. V was pared by 2 bases and J by 2 bases, with 13 bases between. This CDR3 is 15 amino acids long. CDR3 protein: CASSLGSGRAYEQYF. The CDR3 DNA reads TGTGCCAGCAGTTTAGGTTCAGGGCGGGCCTACGAGCAGTACTTC.

A word on this clone: The CDR3 carries no conserved terminal phenylalanine or tryptophan, so it likely arises from a read error. The chain uses TRBV30 and TRBJ1-6; 8 nucleotides align to TRBD1. Germline V gene data show CDR1 as GTSNPN and CDR2 as SVGIG (reference sequence). The CDR3 runs 14 residues. V shed 0 bases and J 12 bases; nucleotides not matched to a gene: 7. The CDR3: CAWSVHQGAKPLHL. CDR3 in DNA: TGTGCCTGGAGTGTACATCAGGGGGCAAAACCCCTCCACCTT.

This sequence joins TRBV23-1 and TRBJ2-7, with D perhaps TRBD1 (5 bases). TRBV23-1 counts as an open reading frame of uncertain function. V was trimmed by 4 bases and J by 3 bases, leaving 22 bases between them. CDR3 size: 17 residues. CDR3 DNA sequence: TGCGCCAGCAGTCGAGCCAGGGTTGGTATAAGAAACTACGAGCAGTACTTC. Amino acid sequence: CASSRARVGIRNYEQYF.

The genes are TRBV5-1 and TRBJ2-5; a weak D match, TRBD1 (6 bases). Germline CDR1 is SGHRS and CDR2 is YFSETQ. This CDR3 contains 14 residues. The V end was cut by 1 base, the J end by 5 bases, with 12 bases between. In DNA, the CDR3 is TGCGCCAGCAGCTTGTCGTGGGGGCGGGAGACCCAGTACTTC. It yields the protein CASSLSWGRETQYF.

The chain uses TRBV7-6 and TRBJ2-2; D may be TRBD1 (5 bases). Germline CDR1 reads SGHVS; CDR2 reads FNYEAQ. The CDR3 loop spans 15 amino acids. Trimming left V 3 bases short and J 7 bases short, with 15 bases between. CDR3 sequence reads: CASSFNLGHGGELFF. The DNA for the CDR3 is TGTGCCAGCAGCTTTAATCTGGGGCATGGCGGGGAGCTGTTTTTT. Full variable domain (rest looked up from reference TRBV7-6 and TRBJ2-2): GAGVSQSPRYKVTKRGQDVALRCDPISGHVSLYWYRQALGQGPEFLTYFNYEAQQDKSGLPNDRFSAERPEGSISTLTIQRTEQRDSAMYRCASSFNLGHGGELFFGEGSRLTVL.

In its sample, this clone was seen a few times. The chain combines TRBV18 with TRBJ2-5; D is unclear. Germline V CDR1 and CDR2: KGHSH, LQKENI. The V and J ends lost 2 bases and 3 bases respectively, with 7 bases between them. The CDR3 totals 13 residues. The CDR3 DNA follows: TGTGCCAGCTCACCAGGGCTTAAAGAGACCCAGTACTTC. It yields the protein CASSPGLKETQYF.

V usage is TRBV6-6 and J usage is TRBJ1-2; D unclear. There are 14 residues in the CDR3. Per germline, CDR1 MNHNY and CDR2 SVGAGI (reference sequence). Trimming took 6 bases from V and 0 from J, leaving 11 bases between them. The CDR3 nucleotides read TGTGCCAGCAGAGGAGCAGCAGCTAACTATGGCTACACCTTC. Translation: CASRGAAANYGYTF.

The gene calls are TRBV6-6 and TRBJ2-1, with D tentatively TRBD2 (7 bases). The germline V gene has CDR1 MNHNY and CDR2 SVGAGI (reference sequence). V lost 2 bases and J 5 bases, leaving 13 bases between the germline ends. The CDR3 runs to 15 residues. The CDR3 DNA reads as TGTGCCAGCAGTTACGTGGGGGGGCCTCACAATGAGCAGTTCTTC. It translates to CASSYVGGPHNEQFF.

The V call is TRBV5-4, the J call TRBJ2-4, with no clear D. V was pared by 0 bases and J by 10 bases, with 17 bases between. Germline CDR1 reads SGHNT; CDR2 reads YYREEE (reference sequence). This CDR3 region has 15 residues. CDR3 in amino acids: CASSLAGIGSTIQYF. CDR3 sequence (DNA): TGTGCCAGCAGCTTGGCCGGTATAGGCTCCACGATTCAGTACTTC.

The rearrangement links TRBV10-3 to TRBJ2-7; D may be TRBD2 (5 bases). Trimming shortened V by 0 bases and J by 10 bases, and 16 bases separated the two germline ends. The CDR3 runs 14 residues. The germline CDR1 and CDR2 sequences are ENHRY and SYGVKD. The chain's CDR3 is CAISESIVSTGQYF. CDR3 DNA sequence: TGTGCCATCAGTGAGTCGATAGTTAGCACGGGACAGTACTTC.

The sample holds a few counts of this clone. This rearrangement joins TRBV5-1 to TRBJ1-1; the D is unclear. V was trimmed by 4 bases and J by 1 base, leaving 11 bases between them. The germline CDR1 and CDR2 sequences are SGHRS and YFSETQ. CDR3 size: 14 residues. CDR3: CASSPYVGNTEAFF. In nucleotides, the CDR3 is TGCGCCAGCAGCCCTTACGTAGGGAACACTGAAGCTTTCTTT. The full variable domain, with the rest looked up from reference TRBV5-1 and TRBJ1-1, is KAGVTQTPRYLIKTRGQQVTLSCSPISGHRSVSWYQQTPGQGLQFLFEYFSETQRNKGNFPGRFSGRQFSNSRSEMNVSTLELGDSALYLCASSPYVGNTEAFFGQGTRLTVV.

This clone came up once. The rearrangement joins TRBV29-1 to TRBJ2-3; maybe TRBD1 (5 bases). V lost 1 base, J lost 8 bases, and 13 bases lay in between. The CDR3 has 13 residues. The germline gives CDR1 SQVTM, CDR2 ANQGSEA. CDR3 nucleotide sequence: TGCAGCGTTGAAGCAGGGATAGGCGGTACGCAGTATTTT. It encodes CSVEAGIGGTQYF.

This clone is a singleton in its sample. The chain joins TRBV15 to TRBJ2-5, with unresolved D. CDR1 and CDR2 (germline): LNHNV, YYDKDF (reference sequence). The V end was cut by 1 base, the J end by 4 bases, with 7 bases between. This CDR3 region has 13 residues. DNA of the CDR3: TGTGCCACCAGCAGAGCGGTTACAGAGACCCAGTACTTC. It codes for CATSRAVTETQYF.

The chain has TRBV4-1 and TRBJ2-7, with D possibly being TRBD2 (5 bases). Per germline, CDR1 MGHRA and CDR2 YSYEKL. The CDR3 covers 15 residues. Trimming cost V 4 bases and J 3 bases, with 16 bases left between them. The CDR3 bases are TGCGCCAGCAGCCCCGAGCGACTACCAAACTACGAGCAGTACTTC. This encodes CASSPERLPNYEQYF.

The chain is built from TRBV25-1 and TRBJ1-1, with D unclear. Trimming left V 5 bases short and J 4 bases short, with 5 bases between. The CDR3 loop spans 11 amino acids. Germline loops: CDR1 MGHDK, CDR2 SYGVNS. The CDR3 sequence is CASSSFTEAFF. The DNA for the CDR3 is TGTGCCAGCAGTTCGTTCACTGAAGCTTTCTTT.

The genes are TRBV7-8 and TRBJ2-3; 9 nucleotides agree with TRBD2. Germline V gene lookup returns CDR1 SGHVS and CDR2 FQNEAQ. The CDR3 has 17 amino acids. V was pared by 1 base and J by 4 bases, with 9 bases of the junction left unmatched. CDR3 nucleotide sequence: TGTGCCAGCAGCTTAGGGTCCGGACTAGCGTTCGCAGATACGCAGTATTTT. This gives the protein CASSLGSGLAFADTQYF.

The chain combines TRBV5-4 with TRBJ2-7, with 7 bases matching TRBD2. CDR1 is SGHNT, CDR2 YYREEE, per germline (reference sequence). The CDR3 sequence is 17 residues long. The trim removed 0 bases at V and 4 bases at J, leaving 13 bases unmatched. The CDR3 protein is CASSLEGRAGNSYEQYF. In DNA form, the CDR3 reads TGTGCCAGCAGCTTGGAGGGGAGAGCGGGGAACAGTTACGAGCAGTACTTC.

The chain has TRBV5-6 and TRBJ1-2; 8 bases are shared with TRBD1. V trimming: 5 bases; J trimming: 3 bases; junction bases outside the gene matches: 9. Germline V gene data show CDR1 as SGHDT and CDR2 as YYEEEE. This CDR3 contains 15 residues. The CDR3 reads CASSQGTGIYYGYTF. The DNA for the CDR3 is TGTGCCAGCAGTCAGGGGACAGGCATATACTATGGCTACACCTTC.